This T cell receptor beta chain is from a study of memory CD4+ T cells and cytomegalovirus serostatus. Study context: Of the healthy Belgian adults, fewer than 10 were CMV seropositive and 24 seronegative. The study's findings and limits: Of 164 reported CMV TCRbeta sequences, 60 to 85 were found in memory CD4+ repertoires.

The CDR3 contains 11 residues. In germline, CDR1 is SGHAT, CDR2 FQNNGV. Trimming took 2 bases from V and 6 from J, leaving 3 bases between them. The sort gate was single viable CD3+CD4+CD8-CD45RO+ cells for memory CD4+ T cells. Positive selection with CD4 microbeads enriched total CD4+ T cells. Original processing notes: Out-of-frame sequences were removed, leaving about 2,300,000 distinct TCRbeta sequences. The repertoire was sequenced with immunoSEQ multiplex PCR; TCRdb's copy has only in-frame clones and lacks some. V and J calls and clone size are those listed in that table; D and trimming were worked out from the DNA. The sample carries tens of thousands of clones, about four fifths recorded once. In the case of this clone: Its antigen is currently unknown.

The sequenced sample was memory CD4+ T cells from blood. This TCR came from an adult in good health and CMV-seropositive. The rearrangement links TRBV11-2 to TRBJ2-3, with D unclear. CDR3 DNA sequence: TGTGCCAGCAGCTTAAGGGATACGCAGTATTTT. Protein sequence: CASSLRDTQYF.